The 15 T cell receptor beta chains in this list originate from one sample, sequenced in a study of blood T cells in healthy people across ages. A second about 7 to 11 cycle PCR used barcoded and J-beta primers. TCRdb recomputed calls from the 5' RACE reads with MiXCR, one row per CDR3 protein. The profile covers 750,000 to 1,000,000 distinct CDR3 sequences, with roughly 28% appearing a single time and about 9.4% taken by the ten largest. These same data were also listed under a study on T cells of mothers and their children.

The sequenced material came from blood. These receptors originate from a woman between 40 and 55 years old in good health.

In its sample, this clonotype was seen a few times. The chain couples TRBV29-1 to TRBJ2-1, with 13 bases lining up with TRBD2. Germline CDR1 is SQVTM and CDR2 is ANQGSEA. With V trimmed by 3 bases and J by 2 bases, 4 bases remained unmatched. This CDR3 region has 16 residues. The CDR3 is CSVDTSGGATYNEQFF. CDR3 nucleotide sequence: TGCAGCGTTGACACTAGCGGGGGGGCGACCTACAATGAGCAGTTCTTC.

The V call is TRBV4-1, the J call TRBJ1-4, with D uncertain. Germline assignment: CDR1 MGHRA and CDR2 YSYEKL. V lost 4 bases and J lost 4, with 19 bases in between. There are 17 residues in the CDR3. The CDR3 spells CASSRLGPSVLNEKLFF. The CDR3 DNA reads as TGCGCCAGCAGCCGCCTAGGGCCCAGCGTCCTTAATGAAAAACTGTTTTTT.

This sequence joins TRBV7-8 and TRBJ1-6; a weak D match, TRBD1 (5 bases). Per germline, CDR1 SGHVS and CDR2 FQNEAQ. The CDR3 sequence is 15 residues long. V was pared by 5 bases and J by 5 bases, with 13 bases between. CDR3 sequence reads: CASSPAQGNNSPLHF. In DNA form, the CDR3 reads TGTGCCAGCAGCCCAGCCCAGGGTAATAATTCACCCCTCCACTTT. Together with reference TRBV7-8 and TRBJ1-6, the CDR3 gives the full variable domain: GAGVSQSPRYKVAKRGQDVALRCDPISGHVSLFWYQQALGQGPEFLTYFQNEAQLDKSGLPSDRFFAERPEGSVSTLKIQRTQQEDSAVYLCASSPAQGNNSPLHFGNGTRLTVT.

The sample holds a few counts of this clonotype. The CDR3 bases are TGCGCCAGCAGCCGCATCCGGGACACAGTCAATTCACCCCTCCACTTT. This sequence encodes CASSRIRDTVNSPLHF. This chain links TRBV4-3 with TRBJ1-6; D perhaps matches TRBD1 (6 bases). There are 16 residues in the CDR3. Germline assignment: CDR1 LGHNA and CDR2 YSLEER. Trimming took off 4 bases at V and 7 bases at J, with 17 bases between the two ends.

This clonotype came up a few times. The CDR3 here is CASSQPGPYGYTF. The CDR3 DNA follows: TGTGCCAGCAGCCAACCGGGGCCCTATGGCTACACCTTC. V and J are TRBV3-1 and TRBJ1-2, with D tentatively TRBD1 (5 bases). This CDR3 contains 13 residues. Per the germline V gene, CDR1 is LGHDT and CDR2 is YNNKEL (reference sequence). Deletions cut 2 bases from V and 4 bases from J, with 8 bases between.

This chain joins TRBV5-1 and TRBJ1-1; maybe TRBD1 (5 bases). CDR3 length: 15 amino acids. CDR1 and CDR2 (germline): SGHRS, YFSETQ. The V end lost 4 bases, the J end lost 2 bases, and 15 bases lay between the germline ends. CDR3 sequence reads: CASSLGGTDNTEAFF. In nucleotides, the CDR3 is TGCGCCAGCAGCCTGGGCGGGACGGATAACACTGAAGCTTTCTTT.

The chain links TRBV10-3 to TRBJ2-5; a weak D match, TRBD1 (6 bases). The DNA matches TRBJ2-1 better at its end, which makes the J call doubtful. The CDR3 length is 15 residues. The V gene's germline CDR1 is ENHRY and CDR2 SYGVKD. The CDR3 reads CAIRPGRDTQETQFF. The CDR3 nucleotides are TGTGCCATCAGACCAGGCCGGGACACTCAAGAGACCCAGTTCTTC.

The table lists this clonotype with a few counts. J is TRBJ1-6 and V is TRBV11-2; weak D call: TRBD1 (6 bases). V was cut by 1 base and J by 12 bases, with 10 bases left in between. From germline, CDR1 is SGHAT and CDR2 FQNNGV. The CDR3 extends over 13 amino acids. CDR3 protein: CASSLATGQPLHF. The CDR3 DNA reads TGTGCCAGCAGCTTAGCGACAGGACAACCCCTCCACTTT.

This clonotype was seen repeatedly, ten times or more. The chain recombines TRBV11-2 with TRBJ1-2; a weak D match, TRBD1 (5 bases). This CDR3 is built from 15 residues. Looked up from germline, CDR1 is SGHAT and CDR2 is FQNNGV. The V end was cut by 4 bases, the J end by 0 bases, with 12 bases between. This CDR3 reads CASSYFSQANYGYTF. The CDR3 DNA follows: TGTGCCAGCAGCTATTTCTCACAGGCTAACTATGGCTACACCTTC.

V gene TRBV15 combines with J gene TRBJ1-1; tentative D call: TRBD1 (6 bases). The CDR3 is made up of 17 amino acids. V shed 0 bases and J shed 1 base, with 15 bases lying between them. The germline gives CDR1 LNHNV, CDR2 YYDKDF (reference sequence). This CDR3 is CATSREVVGGANTEAFF. CDR3 nucleotides: TGTGCCACCAGCAGAGAAGTTGTTGGGGGGGCGAACACTGAAGCTTTCTTT. The whole variable domain, remainder taken from reference TRBV15 and TRBJ1-1, is DAMVIQNPRYQVTQFGKPVTLSCSQTLNHNVMYWYQQKSSQAPKLLFHYYDKDFNNEADTPDNFQSRRPNTSFCFLDIRSPGLGDTAMYLCATSREVVGGANTEAFFGQGTRLTVV.

CDR3 in DNA: TGTGCCAGCTCGCCTACCACAGGGACTGGCACTGAAGCTTTCTTT. As protein: CASSPTTGTGTEAFF. V is TRBV18 and J is TRBJ1-1, with a weak D call TRBD1 (6 bases). The CDR3 length is 15 residues. CDR1 is KGHSH, CDR2 LQKENI, per germline. V gave up 6 bases and J gave up 4 bases, with 18 bases separating them.

This clonotype was seen ten or more times. This rearrangement joins TRBV7-2 to TRBJ2-1, with 8 bases lining up with TRBD1. Germline loops: CDR1 SGHTA, CDR2 FQGNSA. Trimming removed 5 bases from V and 7 bases from J; junction bases left unmatched: 7. There are 14 residues in the CDR3. CDR3 DNA sequence: TGTGCCAGCAGCCCCCGGACAGGGACGAATGAGCAGTTCTTC. This gives the protein CASSPRTGTNEQFF.

V usage is TRBV2 and J usage is TRBJ2-1; 8 bases fit TRBD1. CDR1 and CDR2 (germline): SNHLY, FYNNEI. The V segment lost 5 bases and the J segment 2 bases; nucleotides outside the gene matches: 2. The CDR3 consists of 14 residues. The DNA for the CDR3 is TGTGCCAGCAGTAAACAGGGGGCCTACAATGAGCAGTTCTTC. Translated, it gives CASSKQGAYNEQFF.

This clonotype turned up a few times. This sequence joins TRBV27 and TRBJ2-1, with 10 nucleotides matching TRBD2. Germline CDR1 reads MNHEY; CDR2 reads SMNVEV (reference sequence). Trimming at V came to 8 bases and at J to 6 bases, leaving 7 bases not matched to a gene. This CDR3 region has 14 residues. In DNA, the CDR3 is TGTGCCAGCTCCGAGCGGGGGGGCCCCAATGAGCAGTTCTTC. The encoded protein is CASSERGGPNEQFF.

This clonotype appeared many times. The chain carries TRBV9 and TRBJ1-5, with D unclear. Germline lookup yields CDR1 SGDLS and CDR2 YYNGEE. V shed 3 bases and J shed 0 bases, with 10 bases lying between them. The CDR3 is 15 residues long. CDR3 sequence: CASSESADSNQPQHF. DNA for the CDR3: TGTGCCAGCAGCGAGTCAGCGGATAGCAATCAGCCCCAGCATTTT.